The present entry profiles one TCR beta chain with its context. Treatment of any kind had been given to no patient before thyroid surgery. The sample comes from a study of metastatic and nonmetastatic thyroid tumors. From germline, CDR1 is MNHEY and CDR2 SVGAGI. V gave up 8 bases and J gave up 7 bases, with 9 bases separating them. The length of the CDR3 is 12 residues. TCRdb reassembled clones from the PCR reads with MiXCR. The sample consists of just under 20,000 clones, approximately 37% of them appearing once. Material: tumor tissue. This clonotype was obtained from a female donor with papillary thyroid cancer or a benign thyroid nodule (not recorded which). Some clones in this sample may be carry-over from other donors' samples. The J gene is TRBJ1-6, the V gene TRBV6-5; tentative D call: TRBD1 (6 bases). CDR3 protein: CASGQGNSPLHF. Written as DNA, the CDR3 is TGTGCCAGCGGGCAGGGGAATTCACCCCTCCACTTT.